This passage covers 19 T cell receptor beta chains from one sample sequenced in a study of identical twins. TCRdb redid the calling of the 5' RACE reads with MiXCR, one entry per CDR3 protein. The sample lists about 690,000 distinct CDR3 sequences; 21% were seen once. These sequences were also reported in another study, on T cells expressing NK-cell markers.

The source material was PBMCs. Receptors were obtained from a young woman in good health.

The rearrangement links TRBV7-3 to TRBJ2-5; the D gene is possibly TRBD2 (7 bases). Per germline, CDR1 SGHTA and CDR2 FQGTGA. Trimming cost V 2 bases and J 4 bases, with 11 bases left between them. The length of the CDR3 is 14 residues. The CDR3 spells CASSLRGARETQYF. DNA of the CDR3: TGTGCCAGCAGCTTACGGGGGGCAAGAGAGACCCAGTACTTC. The full variable domain, rest sourced from reference TRBV7-3 and TRBJ2-5, is GAGVSQTPSNKVTEKGKYVELRCDPISGHTALYWYRQSLGQGPEFLIYFQGTGAADDSGLPNDRFFAVRPEGSVSTLKIQRTERGDSAVYLCASSLRGARETQYFGPGTRLLVL.

In its sample, this clonotype was seen a few times. The chain uses TRBV6-5 and TRBJ2-1; D is perhaps TRBD1 or TRBD2 (5 bases each). Trimming took off 5 bases at V and 7 bases at J, with 9 bases between the two ends. The CDR3 covers 12 residues. Germline CDR1 reads MNHEY; CDR2 reads SVGAGI. As DNA, the CDR3 is TGTGCCAGCAGTGGGGGATGGAATGAGCAGTTCTTC. Its translation: CASSGGWNEQFF.

This clonotype was counted at least ten times. CDR3 in amino acids: CASSDTGTNGLEQYF. Here the CDR3 DNA reads TGTGCCAGCAGCGACACCGGGACAAACGGTCTCGAGCAGTACTTC. V gene TRBV7-9 combines with J gene TRBJ2-7; TRBD1 is a possible D gene (6 bases). The germline V gene encodes CDR1 SEHNR and CDR2 FQNEAQ (reference sequence). V gave up 5 bases and J gave up 6 bases, with 20 bases separating them. The CDR3 is 15 amino acids.

This CDR3 is CASSTSRGGDTDTQYF. DNA for the CDR3: TGTGCCAGCAGTACCTCGCGGGGGGGCGACACAGATACGCAGTATTTT. J is TRBJ2-3 and V is TRBV25-1; 9 bases fit TRBD2. Germline CDR1 and CDR2: MGHDK and SYGVNS. The trim removed 5 bases at V and 2 bases at J, leaving 8 bases unmatched. This CDR3 contains 16 residues.

This clonotype was recorded a few times. V and J are TRBV4-2 and TRBJ2-1; 9 positions agree with TRBD2. J lost 7 bases, V lost 0 bases, and 7 bases had no gene match. This CDR3 region has 16 residues. Germline CDR1 and CDR2: LGHNA and YNFKEQ. The CDR3 bases are TGTGCCAGCAGCCAAGATCGGGCGGGAGGGTGGAATGAGCAGTTCTTC. Translating it yields CASSQDRAGGWNEQFF.

The chain has TRBV7-9 and TRBJ1-2; the match to TRBD1 covers 10 bases. V shed 4 bases and J 5 bases; nucleotides not matched to a gene: 4. The CDR3 is 14 amino acids. The germline V gene encodes CDR1 SEHNR and CDR2 FQNEAQ (reference sequence). The CDR3: CASSSGTGEYGYTF. The CDR3 DNA follows: TGTGCCAGCAGCTCAGGGACAGGGGAATATGGCTACACCTTC.

The rearrangement joins TRBV7-8 to TRBJ2-4; D is perhaps TRBD2 (6 bases). The germline V gene encodes CDR1 SGHVS and CDR2 FQNEAQ. The CDR3 totals 15 residues. The V and J ends lost 5 bases and 0 bases respectively, with 11 bases between them. Written as DNA, the CDR3 is TGTGCCAGCAGCCCTGACGGGGGAGCCAAAAACATTCAGTACTTC. Translating it yields CASSPDGGAKNIQYF.

The sample holds a few counts of this clonotype. The CDR3 here is CASSLIAGESEQYF. Here the CDR3 DNA reads TGCGCCAGCAGCTTGATTGCAGGGGAGTCCGAGCAGTACTTC. The J gene is TRBJ2-7, the V gene TRBV5-1; weak D call: TRBD1 (6 bases). The V gene lost 1 base and the J gene lost 6 bases, with 14 bases spanning the gap. This CDR3 has 14 amino acids. From germline, CDR1 is SGHRS and CDR2 YFSETQ.

The chain combines TRBV20-1 with TRBJ2-3, with 15 bases fitting TRBD2. Germline V lookup: CDR1 DFQATT, CDR2 SNEGSKA (reference sequence). V lost 6 bases, J lost 1 base, and 11 bases stayed unmatched. The CDR3 length is 18 residues. CDR3 in amino acids: CSATGLAGGQRGTDTQYF. As DNA, the CDR3 is TGCAGTGCGACCGGACTAGCGGGGGGGCAGAGGGGCACAGATACGCAGTATTTT.

This clonotype was observed many times. This chain links TRBV20-1 with TRBJ2-5, with 8 bases fitting TRBD1. The CDR3 totals 15 residues. The V and J ends lost 4 bases and 1 base, in that order; junction bases with no gene match: 8. Germline-derived CDR1 and CDR2 are DFQATT and SNEGSKA (reference sequence). Here the CDR3 DNA reads TGCAGTGCTACTCACCTCGGGACAGGCCAAGAGACCCAGTACTTC. Amino acids: CSATHLGTGQETQYF.

In its sample, this clonotype was seen a few times. This chain joins TRBV6-5 and TRBJ1-2, with a possible D match to TRBD1 (5 bases). From germline, CDR1 is MNHEY and CDR2 SVGAGI. The CDR3 has 12 amino acids. V gave up 6 bases and J gave up 8 bases, with 13 bases separating them. The CDR3 reads CASRGLTTGYTF. The DNA for the CDR3 is TGTGCCAGCAGGGGGCTGACGACCGGCTACACCTTC.

CDR3 nucleotides: TGTGCCAGCTCACCTCCCTTCCGCACCGGGGAGCTGTTTTTT. It specifies CASSPPFRTGELFF. The chain couples TRBV18 to TRBJ2-2; the D is unclear. The CDR3 totals 14 residues. The germline gives CDR1 KGHSH, CDR2 LQKENI. V dropped 3 bases and J dropped 4 bases, with 9 bases sitting between them.

The genes are TRBV20-1 and TRBJ1-4; D is unresolved. CDR1 and CDR2 from the germline V gene are DFQATT and SNEGSKA (reference sequence). V shed 6 bases and J shed 6 bases, with 14 bases lying between them. The CDR3 has 13 amino acids. The CDR3 protein is CSAPVPGYEKLFF. CDR3 DNA: TGCAGTGCCCCCGTTCCGGGTTATGAAAAACTGTTTTTT.

The sample holds a few counts of this clonotype. The rearrangement uses TRBV9 and TRBJ2-3; 8 positions agree with TRBD2. Germline assignment: CDR1 SGDLS and CDR2 YYNGEE. CDR3 length: 17 residues. The trim removed 4 bases at V and 2 bases at J, leaving 12 bases unmatched. The CDR3 DNA sequence: TGTGCCAGCAGCCCGACGCGGGGCGGGGGGCTCACAGATACGCAGTATTTT. Translating gives CASSPTRGGGLTDTQYF.

This clonotype was detected only a few times. This rearrangement joins TRBV10-3 to TRBJ2-7, with 7 bases fitting TRBD1. Germline CDR1 and CDR2: ENHRY and SYGVKD. Losses at the gene ends were 4 bases for V and 7 bases for J; bases not matched to a gene: 4. CDR3 length equals 12 residues. In DNA, the CDR3 is TGTGCCATCAGTGGGGGACAGAGGGAGCAGTACTTC. Protein product: CAISGGQREQYF.

The genes are TRBV7-6 and TRBJ2-2, with D tentatively TRBD2 (6 bases). The V end lost 2 bases, the J end lost 4 bases, and 17 bases lay between the germline ends. This CDR3 spans 17 amino acids. Germline loops: CDR1 SGHVS, CDR2 FNYEAQ. The CDR3 bases are TGTGCCAGCAGCTTAAAGGTGGCGGGGACGGGCACCGGGGAGCTGTTTTTT. Residues: CASSLKVAGTGTGELFF.

This clonotype was counted only a few times. A junction end diverges from the germline sequence, so it may reflect a read error. The chain has TRBV12-3 or TRBV12-4 and TRBJ2-5, with 10 nucleotides matching TRBD2. This CDR3 is 16 amino acids long. Here the CDR3 DNA reads TGTGCCAGCAGCTTAGAGACTAGCGGGTTCGAAGAGACCCAGTACTTC. This encodes CASSLETSGFEETQYF.

The rearrangement links TRBV29-1 to TRBJ2-1; a weak D match, TRBD2 (7 bases). This CDR3 comprises 12 residues. CDR1 is SQVTM, CDR2 ANQGSEA, per germline. Trimming took off 6 bases at V and 16 bases at J, with 22 bases between the two ends. The CDR3 protein is CSVPENGGHEFF. As DNA, the CDR3 is TGCAGCGTCCCGGAGAACGGGGGGCACGAATTCTTC.

This clonotype was counted at least ten times. V and J are TRBV10-3 and TRBJ2-7; D is uncertain. The V end was cut by 8 bases, the J end by 5 bases, with 16 bases between. From germline, CDR1 is ENHRY and CDR2 SYGVKD. The CDR3 length is 13 residues. The CDR3 here is CAICREPRNEQYF. The CDR3, as DNA: TGTGCCATCTGTCGAGAGCCGCGGAACGAGCAGTACTTC.